This T cell receptor beta chain was found in a study of OX40 agonist ivuxolimab in advanced cancers. The study, taken as a whole, reports: The CD4+ and CD8+ T cells in the blood had expanded clonally by week 6 at 0.1 to 3.0 mg/kg.

Using immunoSEQ multiplex PCR, the repertoire was profiled, and TCRdb retains in-frame clones only, with some absent. Altogether about 29,000 clones are present, more than 75% being singletons, with the ten largest covering roughly 18%. About this clone itself: The antigen is undetermined.

This CDR3 has 16 residues. Germline assignment: CDR1 MNHEY and CDR2 SMNVEV (reference sequence). Between the trimmed V and J ends, which lost 5 bases and 0 bases, there was a span of 16 bases. People who had autoimmune disease history or systemic immunosuppression were excluded. The sequence came from an adult with an advanced solid tumor such as melanoma, head and neck, liver or kidney cancer. The chain recombines TRBV27 with TRBJ1-1; D possibly corresponds to TRBD1 (5 bases). Source: CD4+ or CD8+ T cells sorted from blood, taken in a trial of the OX40 agonist ivuxolimab. In DNA form, the CDR3 reads TGTGCCAGCAGTCCCCAGGGACCGATAATGAACACTGAAGCTTTCTTT. Translating gives CASSPQGPIMNTEAFF.